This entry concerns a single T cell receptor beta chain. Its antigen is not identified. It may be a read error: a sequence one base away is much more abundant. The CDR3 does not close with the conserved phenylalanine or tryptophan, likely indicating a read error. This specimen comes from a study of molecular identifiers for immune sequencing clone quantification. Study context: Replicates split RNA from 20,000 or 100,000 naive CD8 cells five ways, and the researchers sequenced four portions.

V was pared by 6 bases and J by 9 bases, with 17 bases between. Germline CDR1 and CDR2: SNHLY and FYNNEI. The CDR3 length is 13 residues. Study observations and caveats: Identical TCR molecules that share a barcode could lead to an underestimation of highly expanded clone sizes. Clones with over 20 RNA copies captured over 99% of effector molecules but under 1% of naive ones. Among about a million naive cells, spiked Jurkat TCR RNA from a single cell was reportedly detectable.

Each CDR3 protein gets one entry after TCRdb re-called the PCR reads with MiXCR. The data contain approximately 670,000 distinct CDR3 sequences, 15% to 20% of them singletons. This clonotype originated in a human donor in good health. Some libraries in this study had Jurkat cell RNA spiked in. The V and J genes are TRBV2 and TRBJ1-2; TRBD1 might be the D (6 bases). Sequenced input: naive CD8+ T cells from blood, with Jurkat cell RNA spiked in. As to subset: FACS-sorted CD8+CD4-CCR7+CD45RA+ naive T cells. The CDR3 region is CASRAGHPESYTV. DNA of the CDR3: TGTGCCAGCAGAGCGGGACACCCAGAGAGCTACACCGTC.